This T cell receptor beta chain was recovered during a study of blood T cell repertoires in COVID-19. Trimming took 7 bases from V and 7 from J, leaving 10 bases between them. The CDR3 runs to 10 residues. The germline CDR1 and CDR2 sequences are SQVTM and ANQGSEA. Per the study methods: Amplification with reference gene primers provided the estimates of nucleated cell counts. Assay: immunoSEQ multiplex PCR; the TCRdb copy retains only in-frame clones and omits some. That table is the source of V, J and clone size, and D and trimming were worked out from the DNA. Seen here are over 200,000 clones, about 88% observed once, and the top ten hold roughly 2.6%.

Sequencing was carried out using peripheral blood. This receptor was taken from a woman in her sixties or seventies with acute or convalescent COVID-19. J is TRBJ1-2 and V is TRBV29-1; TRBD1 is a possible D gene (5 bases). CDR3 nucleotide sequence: TGCAGCGCAGGGAGCGGTGGCTACACCTTC. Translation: CSAGSGGYTF. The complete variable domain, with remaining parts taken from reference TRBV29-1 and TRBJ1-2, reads SAVISQKPSRDICQRGTSLTIQCQVDSQVTMMFWYRQQPGQSLTLIATANQGSEATYESGFVIDKFPISRPNLTFSTLTVSNMSPEDSSIYLCSAGSGGYTFGSGTRLTVV.